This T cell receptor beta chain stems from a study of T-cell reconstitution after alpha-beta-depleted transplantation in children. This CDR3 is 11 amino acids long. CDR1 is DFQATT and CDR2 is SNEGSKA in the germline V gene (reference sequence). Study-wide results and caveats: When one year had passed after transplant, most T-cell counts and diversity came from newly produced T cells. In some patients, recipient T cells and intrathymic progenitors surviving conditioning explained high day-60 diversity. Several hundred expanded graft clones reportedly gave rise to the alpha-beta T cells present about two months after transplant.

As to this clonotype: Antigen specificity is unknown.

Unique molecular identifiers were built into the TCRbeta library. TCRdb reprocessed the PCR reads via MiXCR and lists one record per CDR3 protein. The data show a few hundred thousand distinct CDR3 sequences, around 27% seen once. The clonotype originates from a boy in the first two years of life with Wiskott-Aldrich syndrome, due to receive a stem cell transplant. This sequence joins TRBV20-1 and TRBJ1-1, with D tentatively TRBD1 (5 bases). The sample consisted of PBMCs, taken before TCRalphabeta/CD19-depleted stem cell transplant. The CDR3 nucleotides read TGCAGCCGACAGTTGAACACTGAAGCTTTCTTT. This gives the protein CSRQLNTEAFF.